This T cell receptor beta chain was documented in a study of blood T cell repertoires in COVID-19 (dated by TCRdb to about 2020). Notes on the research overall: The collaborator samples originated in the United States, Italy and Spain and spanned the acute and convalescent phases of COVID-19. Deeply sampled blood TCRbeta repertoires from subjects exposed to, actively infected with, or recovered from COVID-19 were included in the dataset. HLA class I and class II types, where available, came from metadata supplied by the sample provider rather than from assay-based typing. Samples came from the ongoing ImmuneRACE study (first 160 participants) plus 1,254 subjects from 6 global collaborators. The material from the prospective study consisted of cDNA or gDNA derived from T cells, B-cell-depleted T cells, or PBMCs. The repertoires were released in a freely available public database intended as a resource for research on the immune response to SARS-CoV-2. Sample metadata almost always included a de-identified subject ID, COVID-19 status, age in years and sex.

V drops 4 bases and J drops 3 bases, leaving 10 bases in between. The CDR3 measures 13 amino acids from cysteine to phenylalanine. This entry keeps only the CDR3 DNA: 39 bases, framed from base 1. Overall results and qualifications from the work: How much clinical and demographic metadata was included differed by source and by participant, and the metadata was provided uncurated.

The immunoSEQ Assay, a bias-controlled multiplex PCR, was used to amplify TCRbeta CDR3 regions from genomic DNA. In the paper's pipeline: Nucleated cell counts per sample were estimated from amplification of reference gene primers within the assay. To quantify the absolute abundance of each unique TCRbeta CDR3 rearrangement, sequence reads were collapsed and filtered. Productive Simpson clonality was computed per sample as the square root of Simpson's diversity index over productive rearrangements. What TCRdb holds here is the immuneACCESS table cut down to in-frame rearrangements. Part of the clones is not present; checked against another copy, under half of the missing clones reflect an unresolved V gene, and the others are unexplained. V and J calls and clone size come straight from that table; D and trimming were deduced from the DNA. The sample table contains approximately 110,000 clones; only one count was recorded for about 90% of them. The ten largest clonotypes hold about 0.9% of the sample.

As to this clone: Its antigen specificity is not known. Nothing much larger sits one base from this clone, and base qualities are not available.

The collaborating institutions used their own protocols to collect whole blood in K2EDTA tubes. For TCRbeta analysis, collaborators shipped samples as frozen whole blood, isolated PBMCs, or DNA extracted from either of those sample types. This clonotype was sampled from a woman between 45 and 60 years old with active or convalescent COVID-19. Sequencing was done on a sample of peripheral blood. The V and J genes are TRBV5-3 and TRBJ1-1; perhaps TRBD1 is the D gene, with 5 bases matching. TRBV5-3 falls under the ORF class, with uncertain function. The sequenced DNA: TGTGCCAGAAGCCGGAACAGGTACACTGAAGCTTTCTTT. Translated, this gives CARSRNRYTEAFF.